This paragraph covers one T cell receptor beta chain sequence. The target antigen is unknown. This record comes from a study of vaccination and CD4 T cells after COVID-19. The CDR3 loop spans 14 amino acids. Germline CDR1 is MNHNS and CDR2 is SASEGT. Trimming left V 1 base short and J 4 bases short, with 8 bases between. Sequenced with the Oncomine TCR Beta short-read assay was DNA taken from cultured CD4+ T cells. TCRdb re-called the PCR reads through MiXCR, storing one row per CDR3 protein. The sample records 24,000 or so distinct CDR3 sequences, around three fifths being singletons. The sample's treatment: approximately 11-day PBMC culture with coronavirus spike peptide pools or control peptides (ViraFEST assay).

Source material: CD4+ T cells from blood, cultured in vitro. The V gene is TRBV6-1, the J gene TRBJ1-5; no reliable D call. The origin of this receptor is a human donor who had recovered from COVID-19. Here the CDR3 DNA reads TGTGCCAGCAGTGAAGAGCGGGGAAATCAGCCCCAGCATTTT. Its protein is CASSEERGNQPQHF.